The next 20 T cell receptor beta chains were all read from a single sample in a study of blood T cell repertoires in COVID-19 (dated by TCRdb to the early 2020s). Library generation was performed with the immunoSEQ multiplex PCR assay. TCRdb obtained this table from immuneACCESS and retained in-frame rearrangements with V and J assigned. These tables miss some clones; where compared with another copy, unresolved V genes account for less than half of the shortfall, and the remainder is unexplained. This sample has 200,000 to 250,000 clones in its table, and about 83% of those were observed once. In total, the top ten clones hold 5.5% of the sample. The sample taken for sequencing was peripheral blood. These receptors came from a human donor in a cohort sampled during active COVID-19.

This chain joins TRBV14 and TRBJ2-7; D is unclear. The V gene's germline CDR1 is SGHDN and CDR2 FVKESK. The CDR3 is 11 amino acids. The ends were cut back, 4 bases at V and 5 bases at J, with 6 bases in the middle. The DNA for the CDR3 is TGTGCCAGCAGCCGAAGCGACGAGCAGTACTTC. Translation gives CASSRSDEQYF.

This clone has only a few counts. V and J are TRBV12-3 or TRBV12-4 and TRBJ1-6; no firm D call. V lost 3 bases, J lost 7 bases, and 7 bases lay in between. This CDR3 is built from 13 residues. In DNA form, the CDR3 reads TGTGCCAGCAGTTTTGCAGTAAATTCACCCCTCCACTTT. Encoded protein: CASSFAVNSPLHF.

The rearrangement links TRBV6-4 to TRBJ2-1, with 9 bases lining up with TRBD2. CDR3 size: 15 residues. V lost 4 bases to trimming and J lost 2 bases; unmatched junction nucleotides: 3. CDR1 is MRHNA, CDR2 SNTAGT, per germline. CDR3 amino acids: CASSVLAGAYNEQFF. CDR3 coding DNA: TGTGCCAGCAGTGTTTTAGCGGGGGCCTACAATGAGCAGTTCTTC.

This clone was counted at least ten times. The chain uses TRBV28 and TRBJ2-2; 11 positions agree with TRBD2. Unmatched junction bases numbered 9, after V lost 6 bases and J lost 6 bases. Germline assignment: CDR1 MDHEN and CDR2 SYDVKM. CDR3 length: 16 amino acids. The CDR3 nucleotides are TGTGCCAGCAGGAACTTACTAGCGGGAGTGGCCGGGGAGCTGTTTTTT. Its protein is CASRNLLAGVAGELFF.

The chain employs TRBV5-6 and TRBJ1-2; D may be TRBD1 (6 bases). The CDR3 contains 14 residues. V lost 4 bases to trimming and J lost 9 bases, with 19 bases between them. The germline V gene has CDR1 SGHDT and CDR2 YYEEEE. The CDR3 nucleotides read TGTGCCAGCAGCCCAACATTATTACAGGGTAGCTACACCTTC. This sequence encodes CASSPTLLQGSYTF.

The table lists this clone with a count of one. This chain links TRBV29-1 with TRBJ1-3; no firm D call. Trimming removed 3 bases at V and 5 bases at J, with 5 bases between. CDR1 is SQVTM and CDR2 is ANQGSEA in the germline V gene. This CDR3 region has 11 residues. The CDR3 bases are TGCAGCGTTGATGACAGAAACACCATATATTTT. Translating gives CSVDDRNTIYF.

The rearrangement uses TRBV3-1 (or the pseudogene TRBV3-2) and TRBJ1-3; the D is unclear. CDR3 length equals 14 residues. Germline V gene sequence: CDR1 LGHDT, CDR2 YNNKEL (reference sequence). Trimming stripped 1 base from V and 7 bases from J, with 11 bases between. DNA for the CDR3: TGTGCCAGCAGCCAAGGAGGAGAGGCCAACACCATATATTTT. Protein sequence: CASSQGGEANTIYF.

In its sample, this clone was seen once. The chain couples TRBV28 to TRBJ2-2; no reliable D call. Germline values: CDR1 MDHEN, CDR2 SYDVKM. CDR3 length: 13 residues. Trimming took 8 bases from V and 0 from J, leaving 7 bases between them. CDR3 amino acids: CASGTPNTGELFF. The CDR3 nucleotides are TGTGCCAGCGGTACTCCGAACACCGGGGAGCTGTTTTTT.

This chain links TRBV7-2 with TRBJ2-1; TRBD2 agrees at 8 bases. This CDR3 region has 16 residues. Trimming cost V 1 base and J 4 bases; bases outside gene matches: 6. Germline-derived CDR1 and CDR2 are SGHTA and FQGNSA. CDR3 DNA sequence: TGTGCCAGCAGCTTAGAGGGGACTAGTTTGTACAATGAGCAGTTCTTC. As protein: CASSLEGTSLYNEQFF.

The CDR3 loop is CASRGTGGDTIYF. The CDR3 DNA is TGTGCCAGCAGGGGGACAGGGGGAGACACCATATATTTT. V is TRBV6-5 and J is TRBJ1-3; 11 bases fit TRBD1. Germline CDR1 MNHEY, CDR2 SVGAGI. Trimming took 6 bases from V and 8 from J; bases not matched to a gene: 3. The CDR3 has 13 amino acids.

The chain is built from TRBV19 and TRBJ1-1, with TRBD1 matching over 12 bases. The trim removed 6 bases at V and 1 base at J, leaving 9 bases unmatched. From germline, CDR1 is LNHDA and CDR2 SQIVND (reference sequence). The CDR3 consists of 17 residues. For the CDR3, the DNA is TGTGCCAGTAGCTTAAGGGACAGGGGGCGGGAGAACACTGAAGCTTTCTTT. As protein: CASSLRDRGRENTEAFF.

The chain couples TRBV5-1 to TRBJ2-7; D is unclear. CDR1 and CDR2 from the germline V gene are SGHRS and YFSETQ. The length of the CDR3 is 11 residues. The V gene lost 0 bases and the J gene lost 7 bases, with 5 bases spanning the gap. This CDR3 reads CASSLEREQYF. The CDR3 bases are TGCGCCAGCAGCTTGGAGAGGGAGCAGTACTTC.

This clone was detected only once. The CDR3, as DNA: TGTGCCAGCAGCTCCGGCGGGCGCCGAGTCACTGAAGCTTTCTTT. This codes for CASSSGGRRVTEAFF. The V and J genes are TRBV7-2 and TRBJ1-1; no reliable D call. This CDR3 comprises 15 residues. Deletions cut 4 bases from V and 4 bases from J, with 16 bases between. CDR1 is SGHTA, CDR2 FQGNSA, per germline.

This chain links TRBV28 with TRBJ2-6, with TRBD1 identical over 11 bases. Losses at the gene ends were 6 bases for V and 0 bases for J; bases not matched to a gene: 1. Germline-derived CDR1 and CDR2 are MDHEN and SYDVKM. The CDR3 is 16 residues long. The CDR3 loop reads CASSGTGGSGANVLTF. In DNA, the CDR3 is TGTGCCAGCAGCGGGACAGGGGGCTCTGGGGCCAACGTCCTGACTTTC.

The chain combines TRBV27 with TRBJ2-7, with 9 bases aligning to TRBD2. Germline-derived CDR1 and CDR2 are MNHEY and SMNVEV (reference sequence). After removal of 7 bases from V and 2 bases from J, the junction contained 6 bases not matched to a gene. This CDR3 comprises 14 residues. CDR3 protein: CASKSTSGTYEQYF. DNA of the CDR3: TGTGCCAGCAAATCGACTAGCGGTACCTACGAGCAGTACTTC.

The gene calls are TRBV12-5 and TRBJ1-3; 7 bases agree with TRBD1. The germline V gene has CDR1 LGHNT and CDR2 FRNRAP. CDR3 length: 13 amino acids. The trim removed 9 bases at V and 2 bases at J, leaving 4 bases unmatched. The CDR3 bases are TGTGCTAGCTTAACAGGGGCTGGAAACACCATATATTTT. Translating it yields CASLTGAGNTIYF.

This chain joins TRBV21-1 and TRBJ2-5; the table calls TRBD1, which could not be checked here. TRBV21-1 is deemed a pseudogene. The CDR3 is 14 amino acids. The CDR3 reads CASSKGPGQETQYF. The CDR3, as DNA: TGTGCCAGCAGCAAAGGGCCAGGGCAAGAGACCCAGTACTTC.

V gene TRBV28 combines with J gene TRBJ2-7, with TRBD2 matching over 7 bases. Losses at the gene ends were 2 bases for V and 3 bases for J; bases not matched to a gene: 7. The CDR3 runs 15 residues. CDR1 is MDHEN, CDR2 SYDVKM, per germline. CDR3 in amino acids: CASSLDPAGVYEQYF. The CDR3 DNA reads TGTGCCAGCAGTTTAGATCCGGCGGGGGTCTACGAGCAGTACTTC.

The chain uses TRBV10-2 and TRBJ2-7; tentative D call: TRBD2 (5 bases). CDR1 and CDR2 from the germline V gene are WSHSY and SAAADI. The V and J ends lost 6 bases and 5 bases respectively, with 17 bases between them. The CDR3 extends over 14 amino acids. The CDR3 reads CASSLAVGINEQYF. Written as DNA, the CDR3 is TGCGCCAGCAGCCTAGCCGTCGGTATCAACGAGCAGTACTTC.

The chain uses TRBV15 and TRBJ1-1, with 7 bases fitting TRBD1. The junction had 2 bases not matched to a gene; V was cut back by 1 base and J by 3 bases. The CDR3 totals 14 residues. Germline V lookup: CDR1 LNHNV, CDR2 YYDKDF (reference sequence). Written as DNA, the CDR3 is TGTGCCACCAGCAGAGGCCAGGGGGACACTGAAGCTTTCTTT. Translating it yields CATSRGQGDTEAFF.